A selection of T cell receptor beta chains follows, all from one sample in a study of blood T cell repertoires in COVID-19. Sequencing used immunoSEQ multiplex PCR; TCRdb keeps in-frame clones, though not all of them. The table records nearly 95,000 clones, 74% of them present only once. The sample comprised peripheral blood. The source of these receptors is a man in his 70s with COVID-19, enrolled during active disease. The CDR3 runs from the conserved cysteine through the conserved F or W. The order of the fields is D gene, J gene, V gene, clone size, CDR3 protein, CDR3 DNA. D genes are given only for firm matches. Expanded clones get a size class; other rows say once, few or many, or leave the size out.

>TRBD1|TRBJ2-1|TRBV15|NA
CATSRGAGGIDEQFF
TGTGCCACCAGCAGAGGTGCAGGGGGCATTGATGAGCAGTTCTTC
>TRBD2|TRBJ2-7|TRBV27|NA
CASSLGLAAYEQYF
TGTGCCAGCAGTTTAGGGCTAGCGGCCTACGAGCAGTACTTC
>NA|TRBJ2-1|TRBV7-9|few
CAVSGRQGLEQFF
TGTGCCGTTTCTGGTCGGCAGGGCCTTGAGCAGTTCTTC
>NA|TRBJ2-6|TRBV19|few
CASKQDNSGANVLTF
TGTGCCAGTAAGCAGGATAACTCTGGGGCCAACGTCCTGACTTTC
>TRBD2|TRBJ2-7|TRBV5-1|NA
CASSLLNSGRAYEQYF
TGCGCCAGCAGTTTATTAAATAGCGGGAGAGCCTACGAGCAGTACTTC
>TRBD2|TRBJ2-7|TRBV7-8|many
CASSLGPGLAGYEQYF
TGTGCCAGCAGCTTAGGCCCTGGACTAGCGGGCTACGAGCAGTACTTC
>NA|TRBJ1-4|TRBV28|many
CASSAPGTDEKLFF
TGTGCCAGCAGCGCCCCCGGGACTGATGAAAAACTGTTTTTT
>NA|TRBJ1-5|TRBV19|once
CASSISQGVYSNQPQHF
TGTGCCAGTAGTATATCACAGGGAGTCTATAGCAATCAGCCCCAGCATTTT
>NA|TRBJ1-6|TRBV5-4|NA
CASSLGWDSNNSPLHF
TGTGCCAGCAGCCTAGGTTGGGACTCCAATAATTCACCCCTCCACTTT
>NA|TRBJ2-5|TRBV24-1|NA
CATSELTGFQETQYF
TGTGCCACCTCGGAGCTCACAGGATTTCAAGAGACCCAGTACTTC
>NA|TRBJ2-7|TRBV7-6|once
CASSPAGRGRGSAYEQYF
TGTGCCAGCAGCCCCGCCGGGAGGGGGCGAGGGTCCGCCTACGAGCAGTACTTC
>NA|TRBJ1-3|TRBV12-3/TRBV12-4|NA
CASSPFGNTIYF
TGTGCCAGCAGTCCGTTTGGAAACACCATATATTTT
>TRBD1|TRBJ1-6|TRBV7-9|NA
CASSLGAGGPSPLHF
TGTGCCAGCAGCTTAGGGGCAGGGGGGCCTTCACCCCTCCACTTT
>TRBD2|TRBJ2-2|TRBV4-3|NA
CASSQDLASGSYAGELFF
TGCGCCAGCAGCCAAGATCTCGCTAGCGGGAGTTACGCCGGGGAGCTGTTTTTT
>TRBD2|TRBJ2-3|TRBV9|few
CASSTRTSGWDTQYF
TGTGCCAGCAGCACTCGGACTAGCGGGTGGGATACGCAGTATTTT
>TRBD1|TRBJ2-3|TRBV5-6|once
CASRTGGYTQYF
TGTGCCAGCAGAACAGGGGGCTATACGCAGTATTTT
>NA|TRBJ2-7|TRBV5-1|NA
CASSPGGSQGYEQYF
TGCGCCAGCAGCCCTGGAGGCAGTCAAGGCTACGAGCAGTACTTC
>NA|TRBJ2-2|TRBV27|NA
CASRIRQAGELFF
TGTGCCAGCAGGATTCGACAGGCCGGGGAGCTGTTTTTT
>NA|TRBJ2-2|TRBV6-5|NA
CASSYEAFGGELFF
TGTGCCAGCAGTTACGAGGCCTTCGGCGGGGAGCTGTTTTTT
>NA|TRBJ1-1|TRBV6-5|once
CATLREVNTEAFF
TGTGCCACCCTCAGGGAAGTGAACACTGAAGCTTTCTTT
>TRBD2|TRBJ2-1|TRBV4-1|NA
CASSQEVVELAGYDEQFF
TGCGCCAGCAGCCAAGAAGTGGTCGAACTAGCGGGATATGATGAGCAGTTCTTC
>TRBD2|TRBJ2-2|TRBV19|NA
CASRRGLGNTGELFF
TGTGCCAGTAGAAGAGGACTAGGAAACACCGGGGAGCTGTTTTTT
>TRBD2|TRBJ2-1|TRBV5-1|NA
CASSSLGRGSYNEQFF
TGCGCCAGCAGCAGTCTAGGGAGGGGCTCCTACAATGAGCAGTTCTTC
>NA|TRBJ2-5|TRBV6-6|NA
CASSYRGETQYF
TGTGCCAGCAGTTACAGGGGCGAGACCCAGTACTTC
>TRBD1|TRBJ1-1|TRBV6-5|few
CASSYTGQGTEAFF
TGTGCCAGCAGTTACACGGGACAGGGGACTGAAGCTTTCTTT
>NA|TRBJ1-1|TRBV9|NA
CASGNRVNTEAFF
TGTGCCAGCGGCAACAGGGTTAACACTGAAGCTTTCTTT